Each of the 12 T cell receptor beta chains below was sequenced from the same sample in a study of cytomegalovirus exposure and HLA in healthy donors. Both 60 Vbeta primers and 13 Jbeta primers went into the PCR. Clones were sequenced by immunoSEQ multiplex PCR, and TCRdb holds only the in-frame ones, with some missing. The data contain about 52,000 clones, approximately 73% of them seen just once; the ten biggest clones take up about 3%. Sequencing was done on a sample of PBMCs. All receptors come from a man younger than 30 in good health and CMV-seronegative.

The rearrangement links TRBV25-1 to TRBJ2-7, with D perhaps matching TRBD2 (6 bases). CDR3 length: 15 amino acids. V was cut by 2 bases and J by 7 bases, with 18 bases left in between. Germline assignment: CDR1 MGHDK and CDR2 SYGVNS. CDR3 sequence (DNA): TGTGCCAGCAGTGAAAGAGGAGGGGTTTTAGGGGAGCAGTACTTC. Encoded protein: CASSERGGVLGEQYF.

This clone was detected once. The chain employs TRBV9 and TRBJ2-5, with D possibly TRBD2 on 5 matching bases. CDR1 and CDR2 (germline): SGDLS, YYNGEE. The CDR3 covers 13 residues. V was shortened by 2 bases and J by 2 bases, with 7 bases between the two germline ends. CDR3 sequence: CASSVDSQETQYF. CDR3 coding DNA: TGTGCCAGCAGCGTGGACTCACAAGAGACCCAGTACTTC.

The chain combines TRBV29-1 with TRBJ2-5; 8 bases map to TRBD2. Germline-derived CDR1 and CDR2 are SQVTM and ANQGSEA. V was pared by 1 base and J by 2 bases, with 9 bases of the junction left unmatched. The CDR3 contains 16 residues. The CDR3 DNA reads TGCAGCGTTGAAGGGTCCGGGAGGGGACCTCAAGAGACCCAGTACTTC. This translates into CSVEGSGRGPQETQYF.

The J gene is TRBJ2-4, the V gene TRBV6-5; tentatively, D is TRBD1 (6 bases). Germline V gives CDR1 MNHEY, CDR2 SVGAGI. The V gene lost 5 bases and the J gene lost 7 bases, with 18 bases spanning the gap. The CDR3 sequence is 15 residues long. CDR3 coding DNA: TGTGCCAGCAGTACCGGGACACCCTGGGGGAACATTCAGTACTTC. The encoded protein is CASSTGTPWGNIQYF.

V usage is TRBV10-3 and J usage is TRBJ1-1; D not resolved. V lost 5 bases to trimming and J lost 0 bases, with 16 bases between them. Germline V gene data show CDR1 as ENHRY and CDR2 as SYGVKD. The CDR3 is 16 amino acids. CDR3: CAISKRETSMNTEAFF. Here the CDR3 DNA reads TGTGCCATCAGTAAGCGCGAAACGTCCATGAACACTGAAGCTTTCTTT.

The V call is TRBV21-1, the J call TRBJ2-5; the table names TRBD1, a call not compared with the DNA. TRBV21-1 is deemed a pseudogene. The CDR3 has 14 amino acids. As DNA, the CDR3 is TGTGCCAGCGGAAAACAGGGGGCGGGGGAGACCCAGTACTTC. Its translation: CASGKQGAGETQYF.

The genes are TRBV27 and TRBJ1-5; D might be TRBD1 (6 bases). The germline V gene has CDR1 MNHEY and CDR2 SMNVEV (reference sequence). V was trimmed by 6 bases and J by 4 bases, leaving 13 bases between them. The CDR3 consists of 14 residues. CDR3 amino acids: CASSKDSRNQPQHF. The CDR3 DNA sequence: TGTGCCAGCAGCAAGGACAGTCGAAATCAGCCCCAGCATTTT.

This chain connects TRBV7-2 to TRBJ1-1, with no clear D. The V gene's germline CDR1 is SGHTA and CDR2 FQGNSA. This CDR3 contains 14 residues. V was shortened by 6 bases and J by 6 bases, with 17 bases between the two germline ends. Here the CDR3 reads CASRYLGELAEAFF. In DNA form, the CDR3 reads TGTGCCAGCAGATACCTCGGGGAGTTAGCTGAAGCTTTCTTT.

The CDR3 coding sequence is TGTGCCAGCACTAAAGCGGGATGGACAGATACGCAGTATTTT. Translating it yields CASTKAGWTDTQYF. The V gene is TRBV6-5, the J gene TRBJ2-3; 7 bases agree with TRBD2. CDR3 length equals 14 residues. Trimming removed 7 bases from V and 3 bases from J; junction bases left unmatched: 7. CDR1 is MNHEY, CDR2 SVGAGI, per germline.

The chain couples TRBV14 to TRBJ2-3; no definite D call. The CDR3 runs to 13 residues. Germline V CDR1 and CDR2: SGHDN, FVKESK. Trimming stripped 4 bases from V and 5 bases from J, with 10 bases between. The CDR3 protein is CASSRLVKDTQYF. The CDR3 region has the DNA TGTGCCAGCAGCCGGTTAGTAAAAGATACGCAGTATTTT.

This chain joins TRBV30 and TRBJ1-2, with TRBD1 matching 9 bases. Germline trimming cut 2 bases from V and 4 bases from J; bases unmatched to any gene: 11. This CDR3 has 16 residues. Germline V gene lookup returns CDR1 GTSNPN and CDR2 SVGIG (reference sequence). The CDR3 spells CAWSREQGALSYGYTF. The CDR3 DNA is TGTGCCTGGAGTAGGGAACAGGGGGCTTTATCCTATGGCTACACCTTC.

The V and J genes are TRBV18 and TRBJ1-1; D might be TRBD1 (5 bases). V was trimmed by 5 bases and J by 0 bases, leaving 13 bases between them. Germline V gives CDR1 KGHSH, CDR2 LQKENI. The CDR3 totals 15 residues. The CDR3 nucleotides read TGTGCCAGCTCAAGGGAGGACACCATGAACACTGAAGCTTTCTTT. Its protein is CASSREDTMNTEAFF.